This TCR beta chain was documented in a study of blood T cell repertoires in COVID-19. On the study more broadly: Whether acute or convalescent, the COVID-19 samples came from the United States, Italy and Spain.

Exposed participants encountered a COVID-19 case during the 2 weeks preceding study entry. Germline assignment: CDR1 MNHEY and CDR2 SVGAGI. V lost 2 bases, J lost 4 bases, and 4 bases stayed unmatched. The CDR3 runs to 14 residues. Method: immunoSEQ multiplex PCR; TCRdb's copy keeps in-frame clones and lacks some. The sample gives about 320,000 clones, roughly 90% of which show up once; roughly 3.9% is in the top ten. The clonotype originates from a woman aged 25 to 39 who had been exposed to COVID-19. The sequencing sample was made of PBMCs or T cells enriched from blood (not recorded which). The chain couples TRBV6-5 to TRBJ1-2; 7 nucleotides line up with TRBD1. CDR3 coding DNA: TGTGCCAGCAGTTACGGACAGGCCCCCTATGGCTACACCTTC. Its protein is CASSYGQAPYGYTF.